This T cell receptor (beta chain) emerged from a study of cytomegalovirus exposure and HLA in healthy donors. CDR1 SGHTA and CDR2 FQGNSA come from the germline V gene. Trimming removed 4 bases from V and 4 bases from J, with 11 bases in between. This CDR3 region has 14 residues. The PCR was carried out with 60 Vbeta primers and 13 Jbeta primers. The assay was immunoSEQ multiplex PCR, and TCRdb's table has in-frame clones only and misses some. The sample includes 95,000 to 110,000 clones, roughly 77% of them seen just once. The sample taken for sequencing was PBMCs. This sequence joins TRBV7-2 and TRBJ2-1, with TRBD2 as a possible D gene (6 bases). The sequence came from a woman under 30 in good health and CMV-seropositive. CDR3 in amino acids: CASSSMGGYNEQFF. For the CDR3, the DNA is TGTGCCAGCAGCTCCATGGGGGGATACAATGAGCAGTTCTTC.